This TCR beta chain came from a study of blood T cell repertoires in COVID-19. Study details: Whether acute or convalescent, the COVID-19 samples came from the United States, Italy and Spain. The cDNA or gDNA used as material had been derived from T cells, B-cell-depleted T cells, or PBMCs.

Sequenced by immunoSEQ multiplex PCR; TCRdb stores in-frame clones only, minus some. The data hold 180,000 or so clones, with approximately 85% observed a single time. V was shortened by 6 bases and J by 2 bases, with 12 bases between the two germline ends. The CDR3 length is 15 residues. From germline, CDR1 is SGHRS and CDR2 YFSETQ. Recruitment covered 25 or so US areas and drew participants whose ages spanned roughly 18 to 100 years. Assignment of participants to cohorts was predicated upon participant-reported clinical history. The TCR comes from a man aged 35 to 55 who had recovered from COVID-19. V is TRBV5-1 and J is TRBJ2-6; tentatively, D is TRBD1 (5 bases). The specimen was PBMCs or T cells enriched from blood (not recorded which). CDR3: CASTHQGTGANVLTF. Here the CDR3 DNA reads TGCGCCAGCACCCATCAGGGAACTGGGGCCAACGTCCTGACTTTC.